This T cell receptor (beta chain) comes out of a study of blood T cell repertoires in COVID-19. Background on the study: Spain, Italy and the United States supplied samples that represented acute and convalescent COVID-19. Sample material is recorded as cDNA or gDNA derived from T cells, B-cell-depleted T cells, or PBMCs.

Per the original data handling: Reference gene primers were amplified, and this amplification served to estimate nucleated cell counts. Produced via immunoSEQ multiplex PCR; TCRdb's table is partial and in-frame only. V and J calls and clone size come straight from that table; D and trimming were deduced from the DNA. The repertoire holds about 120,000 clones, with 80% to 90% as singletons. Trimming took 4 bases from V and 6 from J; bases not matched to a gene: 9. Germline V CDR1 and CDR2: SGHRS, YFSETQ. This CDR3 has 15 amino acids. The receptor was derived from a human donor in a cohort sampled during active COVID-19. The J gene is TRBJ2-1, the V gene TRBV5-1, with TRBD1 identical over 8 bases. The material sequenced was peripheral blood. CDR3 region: CASSHADRVANEQFF. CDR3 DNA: TGCGCCAGCAGCCACGCGGACAGGGTAGCCAATGAGCAGTTCTTC. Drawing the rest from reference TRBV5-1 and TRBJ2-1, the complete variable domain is KAGVTQTPRYLIKTRGQQVTLSCSPISGHRSVSWYQQTPGQGLQFLFEYFSETQRNKGNFPGRFSGRQFSNSRSEMNVSTLELGDSALYLCASSHADRVANEQFFGPGTRLTVL.